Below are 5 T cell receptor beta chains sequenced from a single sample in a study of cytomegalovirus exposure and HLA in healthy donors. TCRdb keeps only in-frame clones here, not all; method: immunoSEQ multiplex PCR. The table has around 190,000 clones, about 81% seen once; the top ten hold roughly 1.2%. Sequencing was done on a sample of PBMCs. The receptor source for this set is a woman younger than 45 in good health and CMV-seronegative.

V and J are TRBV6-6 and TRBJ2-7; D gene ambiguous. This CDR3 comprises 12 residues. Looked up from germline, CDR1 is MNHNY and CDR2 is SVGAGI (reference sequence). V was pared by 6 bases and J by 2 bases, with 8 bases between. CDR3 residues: CASRTPPYEQYF. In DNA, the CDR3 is TGTGCCAGCAGGACACCACCCTACGAGCAGTACTTC.

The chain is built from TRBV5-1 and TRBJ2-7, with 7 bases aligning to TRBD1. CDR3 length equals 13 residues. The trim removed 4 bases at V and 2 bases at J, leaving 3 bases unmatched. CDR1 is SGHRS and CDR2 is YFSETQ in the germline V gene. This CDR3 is CASSPQGTYEQYF. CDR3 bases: TGCGCCAGCAGCCCACAGGGGACCTACGAGCAGTACTTC. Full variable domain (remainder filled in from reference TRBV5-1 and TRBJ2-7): KAGVTQTPRYLIKTRGQQVTLSCSPISGHRSVSWYQQTPGQGLQFLFEYFSETQRNKGNFPGRFSGRQFSNSRSEMNVSTLELGDSALYLCASSPQGTYEQYFGPGTRLTVT.

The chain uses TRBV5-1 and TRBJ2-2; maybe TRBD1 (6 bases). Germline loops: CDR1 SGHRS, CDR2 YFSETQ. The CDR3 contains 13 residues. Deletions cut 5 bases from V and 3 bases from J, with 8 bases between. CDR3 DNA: TGCGCCAGCAGGCCAGGGGACACCGGGGAGCTGTTTTTT. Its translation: CASRPGDTGELFF.

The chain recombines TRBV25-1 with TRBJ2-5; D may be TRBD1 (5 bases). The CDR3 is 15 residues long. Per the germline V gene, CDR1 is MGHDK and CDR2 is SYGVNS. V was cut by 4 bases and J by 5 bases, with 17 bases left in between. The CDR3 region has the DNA TGTGCCAGCAGTGTGGGGCAGGGTGTAGGGGAGACCCAGTACTTC. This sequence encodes CASSVGQGVGETQYF.

In DNA, the CDR3 is TGTGCCAGCAGCTCGACAGGGGGCACTGGAAACACCATATATTTT. Translating gives CASSSTGGTGNTIYF. This rearrangement joins TRBV7-9 to TRBJ1-3, with TRBD1 matching 10 bases. Germline-derived CDR1 and CDR2 are SEHNR and FQNEAQ (reference sequence). Trimming removed 4 bases from V and 2 bases from J; junction bases left unmatched: 2. This CDR3 spans 15 amino acids.